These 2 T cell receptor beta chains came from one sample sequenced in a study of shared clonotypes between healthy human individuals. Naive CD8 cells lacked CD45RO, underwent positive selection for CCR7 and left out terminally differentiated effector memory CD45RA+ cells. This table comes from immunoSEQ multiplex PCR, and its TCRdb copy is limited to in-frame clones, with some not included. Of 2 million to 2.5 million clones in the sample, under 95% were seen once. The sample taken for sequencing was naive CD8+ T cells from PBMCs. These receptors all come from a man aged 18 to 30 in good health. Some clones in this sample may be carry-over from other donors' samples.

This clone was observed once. Written as DNA, the CDR3 is TGCAGCGTTCGGCCCCAGGAGAACTATGGCTACACCTTC. Translating it yields CSVRPQENYGYTF. The rearrangement joins TRBV29-1 to TRBJ1-2; D uncertain. The CDR3 is 13 residues long. From germline, CDR1 is SQVTM and CDR2 ANQGSEA. Trimming took off 5 bases at V and 2 bases at J, with 12 bases between the two ends.

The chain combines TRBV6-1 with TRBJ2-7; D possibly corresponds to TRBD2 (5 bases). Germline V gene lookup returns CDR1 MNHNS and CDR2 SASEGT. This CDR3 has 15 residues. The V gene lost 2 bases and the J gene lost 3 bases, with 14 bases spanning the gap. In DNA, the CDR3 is TGTGCCAGCAGTGAATCCTGGACTCGAAACTACGAGCAGTACTTC. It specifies CASSESWTRNYEQYF.